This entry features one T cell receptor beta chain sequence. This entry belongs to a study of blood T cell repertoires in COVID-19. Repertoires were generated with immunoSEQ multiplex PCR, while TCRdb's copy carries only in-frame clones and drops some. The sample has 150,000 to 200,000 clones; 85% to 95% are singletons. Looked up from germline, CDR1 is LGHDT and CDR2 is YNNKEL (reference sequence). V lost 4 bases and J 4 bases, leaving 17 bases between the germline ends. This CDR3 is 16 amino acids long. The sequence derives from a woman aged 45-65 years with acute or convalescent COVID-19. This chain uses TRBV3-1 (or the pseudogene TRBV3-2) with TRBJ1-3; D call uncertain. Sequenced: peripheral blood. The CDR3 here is CASSPLDLPRGNTIYF. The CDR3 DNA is TGTGCCAGCAGCCCCCTAGACCTGCCGAGGGGAAACACCATATATTTT.